This TCR beta chain was captured by sequencing in a study of CD8+CD57+ T cells in acquired aplastic anemia. About the study: The average for DNA from sorted CD4+ and CD8+ cells was 3 to 3.5 ug.

Selection for sequencing was limited to patients who had shown CD8+CD57+ cell expansion by flow cytometry. There was no therapy given to any patient before the blood sampling took place. According to the study, genomic DNA was the template for TCR beta VDJ and CDR3 profiling. TCRdb recomputed calls from the reads with MiXCR, one row per CDR3 protein. Of 150,000 to 200,000 distinct CDR3 sequences listed, roughly two thirds are singletons. Study conclusions and caveats: The CD8+ Simpson's diversity of patients and controls was not significantly different. Overlapping CD8+ CDR3 repertoires of patients and controls contained nearly 30 shared sequences.

This clonotype was observed a few times. Its target is unknown. Germline values: CDR1 LNHDA, CDR2 SQIVND (reference sequence). Trimming took 6 bases from V and 7 from J, leaving 7 bases between them. The CDR3 is made up of 12 amino acids. The origin of this receptor is a human donor with aplastic anemia. V and J are TRBV19 and TRBJ1-6; no clear D. Sequencing input: sorted CD4+, CD8+, or CD8+CD57+ T cells (not recorded which) from PBMCs. As DNA, the CDR3 is TGTGCCAGTAGCGTTCAGAATTCACCCCTCCACTTT. As protein: CASSVQNSPLHF.